These 18 T cell receptor beta chains originate from one sample sequenced in a study of blood T cell repertoires in COVID-19. Profiled with immunoSEQ multiplex PCR; TCRdb holds only in-frame clones, not every one. Of some 150,000 clones in the sample, roughly 84% were seen once. The sequenced sample consisted of peripheral blood. The receptors stem from a human donor in a cohort sampled during active COVID-19.

V usage is TRBV24-1 and J usage is TRBJ1-2; D unresolved. This CDR3 has 16 amino acids. Deletions cut 3 bases from V and 4 bases from J, with 17 bases between. Germline V gene sequence: CDR1 KGHDR, CDR2 SFDVKD. CDR3: CATSDGSLTPGYGYTF. As DNA, the CDR3 is TGTGCCACCAGTGATGGGAGCCTCACTCCGGGCTATGGCTACACCTTC.

The chain recombines TRBV9 with TRBJ1-5; 9 bases line up with TRBD1. The length of the CDR3 is 16 residues. Trimming removed 3 bases from V and 1 base from J; junction bases left unmatched: 5. CDR1 and CDR2 from the germline V gene are SGDLS and YYNGEE. CDR3 sequence: CASSGGTGSSNQPQHF. CDR3 DNA: TGTGCCAGCAGCGGAGGGACAGGGAGCAGCAATCAGCCCCAGCATTTT.

This clone was recorded only once. V usage is TRBV5-1 and J usage is TRBJ1-4, with TRBD1 identical over 9 bases. This CDR3 is built from 13 residues. Germline V gene lookup returns CDR1 SGHRS and CDR2 YFSETQ. The trim removed 7 bases at V and 6 bases at J, leaving 4 bases unmatched. DNA of the CDR3: TGCGCCAGCCGGGGACAGGGTCATGAAAAACTGTTTTTT. This encodes CASRGQGHEKLFF. The whole variable domain, remainder taken from reference TRBV5-1 and TRBJ1-4, is KAGVTQTPRYLIKTRGQQVTLSCSPISGHRSVSWYQQTPGQGLQFLFEYFSETQRNKGNFPGRFSGRQFSNSRSEMNVSTLELGDSALYLCASRGQGHEKLFFGSGTQLSVL.

V usage is TRBV7-8 and J usage is TRBJ2-1; 8 bases fit TRBD1. This CDR3 region has 14 residues. V lost 4 bases to trimming and J lost 6 bases; unmatched junction nucleotides: 5. The germline CDR1 and CDR2 sequences are SGHVS and FQNEAQ. The CDR3 DNA reads as TGTGCCAGCAGCTCGGGACAGGCTCTCAATGAGCAGTTCTTC. The encoded protein is CASSSGQALNEQFF.

This sequence joins TRBV3-1 (or the pseudogene TRBV3-2) and TRBJ2-1, with 8 nucleotides matching TRBD2. The germline V gene encodes CDR1 LGHDT and CDR2 YNNKEL (reference sequence). V shed 1 base, J shed 2 bases, and the junction held 4 bases outside the gene matches. The CDR3 contains 16 residues. This CDR3 reads CASSQGVAGTYNEQFF. CDR3 in DNA: TGTGCCAGCAGCCAAGGGGTAGCGGGGACCTACAATGAGCAGTTCTTC.

V is TRBV4-3 and J is TRBJ1-3; tentatively, D is TRBD1 (5 bases). The V end was cut by 0 bases, the J end by 0 bases, with 15 bases between. The CDR3 is 18 residues long. The V gene's germline CDR1 is LGHNA and CDR2 YSLEER. The CDR3: CASSQDLTGRDSGNTIYF. In DNA form, the CDR3 reads TGCGCCAGCAGCCAAGACTTAACAGGCAGGGACTCTGGAAACACCATATATTTT.

This chain links TRBV15 with TRBJ2-1, with D unresolved. There are 13 residues in the CDR3. V was pared by 3 bases and J by 8 bases, with 11 bases between. Germline V gene sequence: CDR1 LNHNV, CDR2 YYDKDF (reference sequence). In DNA form, the CDR3 reads TGTGCCACCAGCAGGGGCCCCCAGGATGAGCAGTTCTTC. Encoded protein: CATSRGPQDEQFF.

This chain joins TRBV10-1 and TRBJ2-3, with D tentatively TRBD2 (5 bases). Germline V gene lookup returns CDR1 WNHNN and CDR2 SYGVQD (reference sequence). Trimming removed 0 bases from V and 0 bases from J, with 10 bases in between. CDR3 size: 16 residues. CDR3 residues: CASSESRLASTDTQYF. In DNA, the CDR3 is TGCGCCAGCAGTGAGTCTCGGCTAGCTAGCACAGATACGCAGTATTTT.

This clone turned up a few times. The chain links TRBV6-5 to TRBJ2-1; possibly TRBD1 for D (6 bases). The length of the CDR3 is 12 residues. The germline V and J ends were trimmed by 6 bases and 7 bases, with 10 bases remaining between them. CDR1 MNHEY and CDR2 SVGAGI come from the germline V gene. The CDR3 nucleotides are TGTGCCAGCAGCGGACAGTTTAATGAGCAGTTCTTC. This codes for CASSGQFNEQFF.

This clone appeared once. CDR3 nucleotide sequence: TGCGCCAGCAGCCCAGGGACAGCGAACACCGGGGAGCTGTTTTTT. It translates to CASSPGTANTGELFF. The genes are TRBV5-1 and TRBJ2-2; 7 bases line up with TRBD1. CDR3 size: 15 residues. The germline V gene has CDR1 SGHRS and CDR2 YFSETQ. The V segment lost 4 bases and the J segment 0 bases; nucleotides outside the gene matches: 3.

This chain uses TRBV19 with TRBJ1-5; 7 bases are shared with TRBD1. Germline loops: CDR1 LNHDA, CDR2 SQIVND (reference sequence). The CDR3 has 15 residues. The V gene end was trimmed by 3 bases and the J gene end by 4 bases; junction bases not matched to a gene: 6. The CDR3 loop reads CASSIVSGQNQPQHF. CDR3 nucleotides: TGTGCCAGTAGTATCGTGTCGGGACAGAATCAGCCCCAGCATTTT.

This rearrangement joins TRBV19 to TRBJ1-1; D ambiguous. In germline, CDR1 is LNHDA, CDR2 SQIVND (reference sequence). The germline V and J ends were trimmed by 3 bases and 5 bases, with 10 bases remaining between them. This CDR3 has 13 residues. The CDR3 sequence is CASSISARTEAFF. The CDR3 DNA reads TGTGCCAGTAGTATCTCAGCGAGAACTGAAGCTTTCTTT.

The gene calls are TRBV27 and TRBJ2-1; TRBD2 is a possible D gene (6 bases). CDR1 and CDR2 from the germline V gene are MNHEY and SMNVEV (reference sequence). The ends were cut back, 6 bases at V and 3 bases at J, with 15 bases in the middle. This CDR3 is built from 15 residues. The DNA for the CDR3 is TGTGCCAGCAGCCCCGGGACTGGCATCTACAATGAGCAGTTCTTC. It specifies CASSPGTGIYNEQFF.

This chain uses TRBV15 with TRBJ2-3, with no clear D. The germline gives CDR1 LNHNV, CDR2 YYDKDF (reference sequence). The CDR3 totals 11 residues. V lost 5 bases and J 4 bases, leaving 4 bases between the germline ends. CDR3: CATSVSDTQYF. The CDR3 DNA reads as TGTGCCACCAGCGTATCAGATACGCAGTATTTT.

This rearrangement joins TRBV6-5 to TRBJ1-6; D possibly corresponds to TRBD1 (6 bases). Germline CDR1 is MNHEY and CDR2 is SVGAGI. The CDR3 loop spans 13 amino acids. Trimming left V 10 bases short and J 7 bases short, with 14 bases between. CDR3 residues: CATKGGFNSPLHF. The CDR3 DNA reads TGTGCCACGAAGGGGGGGTTCAATTCACCCCTCCACTTT.

The V and J genes are TRBV7-8 and TRBJ2-7; D remains ambiguous. CDR1 and CDR2 from the germline V gene are SGHVS and FQNEAQ. V gave up 2 bases and J gave up 0 bases, with 8 bases separating them. This CDR3 comprises 14 residues. CDR3: CASSLRLSSYEQYF. The CDR3 region has the DNA TGTGCCAGCAGCTTAAGATTGAGCTCCTACGAGCAGTACTTC. Based on the CDR3 plus reference TRBV7-8 and TRBJ2-7, the full variable domain is GAGVSQSPRYKVAKRGQDVALRCDPISGHVSLFWYQQALGQGPEFLTYFQNEAQLDKSGLPSDRFFAERPEGSVSTLKIQRTQQEDSAVYLCASSLRLSSYEQYFGPGTRLTVT.

This chain links TRBV27 with TRBJ2-7; weak D call: TRBD2 (6 bases). The V end lost 8 bases, the J end lost 3 bases, and 20 bases lay between the germline ends. Germline V gene sequence: CDR1 MNHEY, CDR2 SMNVEV (reference sequence). CDR3 size: 15 residues. The chain's CDR3 is CASANGPPGVYEQYF. DNA of the CDR3: TGTGCCAGCGCAAACGGACCGCCGGGGGTCTACGAGCAGTACTTC.

The V and J genes are TRBV5-6 and TRBJ1-1; D is perhaps TRBD1 (6 bases). The germline V gene has CDR1 SGHDT and CDR2 YYEEEE. The CDR3 has 12 amino acids. V was shortened by 4 bases and J by 5 bases, with 9 bases between the two germline ends. The CDR3 DNA sequence: TGTGCCAGCAGCCGACAGGCTACTGAAGCTTTCTTT. Encoded protein: CASSRQATEAFF.